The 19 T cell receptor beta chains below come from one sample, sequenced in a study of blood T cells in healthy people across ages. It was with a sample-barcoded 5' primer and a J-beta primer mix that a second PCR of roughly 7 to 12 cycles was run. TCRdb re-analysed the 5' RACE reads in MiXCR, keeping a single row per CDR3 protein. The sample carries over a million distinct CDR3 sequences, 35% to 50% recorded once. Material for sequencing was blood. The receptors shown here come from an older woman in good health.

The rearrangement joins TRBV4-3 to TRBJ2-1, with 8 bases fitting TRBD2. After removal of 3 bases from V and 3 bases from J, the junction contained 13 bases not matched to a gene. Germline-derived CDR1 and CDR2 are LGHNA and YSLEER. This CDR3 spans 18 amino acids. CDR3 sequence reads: CASSQILAGFHYYNEQFF. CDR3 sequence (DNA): TGCGCCAGCAGCCAGATCTTAGCGGGATTCCACTACTACAATGAGCAGTTCTTC.

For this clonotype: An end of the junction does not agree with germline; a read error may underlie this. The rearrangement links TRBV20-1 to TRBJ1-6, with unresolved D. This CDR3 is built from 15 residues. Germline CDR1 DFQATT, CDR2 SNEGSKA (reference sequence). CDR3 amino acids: CSARAFSSYNSPLHF. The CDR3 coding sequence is TGCAGCGCTAGGGCATTTAGCTCCTATAATTCACCCCTCCACTTT.

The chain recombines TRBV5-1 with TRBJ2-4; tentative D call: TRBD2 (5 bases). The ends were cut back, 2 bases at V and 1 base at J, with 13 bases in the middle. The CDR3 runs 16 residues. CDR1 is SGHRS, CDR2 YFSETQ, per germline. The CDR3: CASSFDEGWAKNIQYF. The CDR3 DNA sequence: TGCGCCAGCAGCTTTGACGAGGGTTGGGCCAAAAACATTCAGTACTTC.

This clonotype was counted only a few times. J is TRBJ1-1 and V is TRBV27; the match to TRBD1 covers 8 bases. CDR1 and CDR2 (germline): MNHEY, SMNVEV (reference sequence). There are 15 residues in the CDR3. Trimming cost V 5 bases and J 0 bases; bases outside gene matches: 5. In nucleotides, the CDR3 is TGTGCCAGCAGTGTAGGACAGGGATTGAACACTGAAGCTTTCTTT. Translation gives CASSVGQGLNTEAFF.

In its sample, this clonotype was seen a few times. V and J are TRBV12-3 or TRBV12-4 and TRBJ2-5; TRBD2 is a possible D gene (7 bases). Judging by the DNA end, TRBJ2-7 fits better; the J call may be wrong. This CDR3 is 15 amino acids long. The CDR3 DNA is TGTGCCAGCAGTTTAAGGGAGGGGGGAATCGACGAGCAGTACTTC. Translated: CASSLREGGIDEQYF.

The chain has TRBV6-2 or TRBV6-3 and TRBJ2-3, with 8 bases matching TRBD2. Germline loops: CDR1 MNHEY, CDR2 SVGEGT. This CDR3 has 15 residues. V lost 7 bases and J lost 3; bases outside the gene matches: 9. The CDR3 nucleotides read TGTGCCAGCAATGAGGGGCCTAGCGGGACAGATACGCAGTATTTT. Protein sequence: CASNEGPSGTDTQYF.

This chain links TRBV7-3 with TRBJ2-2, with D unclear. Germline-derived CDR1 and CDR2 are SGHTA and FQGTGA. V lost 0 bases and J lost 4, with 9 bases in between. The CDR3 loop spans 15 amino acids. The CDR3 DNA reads TGTGCCAGCAGCTTAACAGGGTTCGGCACCGGGGAGCTGTTTTTT. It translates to CASSLTGFGTGELFF.

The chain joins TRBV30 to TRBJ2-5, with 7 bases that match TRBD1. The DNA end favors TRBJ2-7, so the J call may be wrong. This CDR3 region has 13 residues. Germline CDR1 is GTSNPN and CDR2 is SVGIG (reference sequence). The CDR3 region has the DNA TGTGCCTGGAGTGAACAGGGGTTCCACGAGCAGTACTTC. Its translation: CAWSEQGFHEQYF.

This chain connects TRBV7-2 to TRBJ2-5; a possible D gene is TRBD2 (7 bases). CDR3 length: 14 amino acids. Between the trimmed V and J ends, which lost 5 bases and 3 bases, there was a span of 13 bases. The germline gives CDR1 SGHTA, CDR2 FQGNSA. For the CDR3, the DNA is TGTGCCAGCAGCGTTGAGGGGGGGAAAGAGACCCAGTACTTC. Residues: CASSVEGGKETQYF.

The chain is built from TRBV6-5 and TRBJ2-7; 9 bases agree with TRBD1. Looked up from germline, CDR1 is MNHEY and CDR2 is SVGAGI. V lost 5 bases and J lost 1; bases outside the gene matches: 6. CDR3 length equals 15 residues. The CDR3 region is CASSTPGQGSYEQYF. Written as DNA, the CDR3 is TGTGCCAGCAGTACTCCGGGACAGGGTTCCTACGAGCAGTACTTC.

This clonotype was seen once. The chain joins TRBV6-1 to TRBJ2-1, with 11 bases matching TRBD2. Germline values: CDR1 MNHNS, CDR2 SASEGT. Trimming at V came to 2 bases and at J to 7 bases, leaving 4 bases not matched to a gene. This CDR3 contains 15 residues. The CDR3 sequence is CASSEPLAGGNEQFF. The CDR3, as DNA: TGTGCCAGCAGTGAACCCCTAGCGGGAGGTAATGAGCAGTTCTTC.

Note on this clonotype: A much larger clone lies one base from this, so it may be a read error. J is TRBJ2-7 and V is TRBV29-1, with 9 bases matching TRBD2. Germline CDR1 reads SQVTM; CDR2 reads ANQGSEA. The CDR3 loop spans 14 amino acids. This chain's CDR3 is CSAQLAGSSYEQYF. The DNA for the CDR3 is TGCAGTGCCCAACTAGCGGGTAGCTCCTACGAGCAGTACTTC.

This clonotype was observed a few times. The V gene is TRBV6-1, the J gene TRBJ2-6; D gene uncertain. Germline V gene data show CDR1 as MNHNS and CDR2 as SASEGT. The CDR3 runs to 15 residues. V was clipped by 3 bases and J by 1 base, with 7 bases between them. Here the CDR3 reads CASSDVGSGANVLTF. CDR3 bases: TGTGCCAGCAGTGATGTGGGATCTGGGGCCAACGTCCTGACTTTC.

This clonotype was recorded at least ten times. The CDR3 DNA follows: TGTGCCAGCAGCAACGGGGCTCCGGGGCCGGAGATGGCTAACTATGGCTACACCTTC. Translating gives CASSNGAPGPEMANYGYTF. The rearrangement joins TRBV6-1 to TRBJ1-2; D might be TRBD1 (5 bases). CDR3 length: 19 amino acids. V was cut by 6 bases and J by 0 bases, with 26 bases left in between. Germline V CDR1 and CDR2: MNHNS, SASEGT.

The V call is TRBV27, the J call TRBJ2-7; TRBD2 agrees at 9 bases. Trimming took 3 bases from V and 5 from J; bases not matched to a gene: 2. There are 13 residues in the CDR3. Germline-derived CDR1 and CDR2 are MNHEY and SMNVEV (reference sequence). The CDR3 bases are TGTGCCAGCAGTTTTAGCGGGAGAAACGAGCAGTACTTC. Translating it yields CASSFSGRNEQYF.

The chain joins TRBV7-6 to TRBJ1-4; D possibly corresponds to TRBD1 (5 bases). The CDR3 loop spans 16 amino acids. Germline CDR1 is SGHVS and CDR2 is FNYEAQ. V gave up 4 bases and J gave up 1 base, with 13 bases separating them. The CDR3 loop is CASSYLAGETNEKLFF. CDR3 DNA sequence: TGTGCCAGCAGCTACCTTGCGGGGGAAACTAATGAAAAACTGTTTTTT.

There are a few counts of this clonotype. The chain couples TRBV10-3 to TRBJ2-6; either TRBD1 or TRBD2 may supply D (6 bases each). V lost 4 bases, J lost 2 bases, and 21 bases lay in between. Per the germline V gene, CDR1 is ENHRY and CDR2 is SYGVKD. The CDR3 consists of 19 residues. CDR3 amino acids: CAISGHPGGGSTGANVLTF. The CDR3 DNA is TGTGCCATCAGTGGTCACCCTGGAGGGGGTAGTACTGGGGCCAACGTCCTGACTTTC.

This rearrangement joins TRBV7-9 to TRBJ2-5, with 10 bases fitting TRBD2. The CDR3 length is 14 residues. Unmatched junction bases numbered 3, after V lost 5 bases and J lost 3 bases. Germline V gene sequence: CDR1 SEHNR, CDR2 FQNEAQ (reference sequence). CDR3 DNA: TGTGCCAGCAGCGAGCGGGGGGGAAAAGAGACCCAGTACTTC. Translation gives CASSERGGKETQYF.

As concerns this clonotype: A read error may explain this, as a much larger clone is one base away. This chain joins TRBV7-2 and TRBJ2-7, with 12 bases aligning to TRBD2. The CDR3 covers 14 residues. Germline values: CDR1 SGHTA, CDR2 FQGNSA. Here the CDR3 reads CAGSPSGRAYEQYF. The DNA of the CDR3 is TGTGCCGGCAGCCCTAGCGGGAGGGCCTACGAGCAGTACTTC. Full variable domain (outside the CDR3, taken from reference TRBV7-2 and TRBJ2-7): GAGVSQSPSNKVTEKGKDVELRCDPISGHTALYWYRQSLGQGLEFLIYFQGNSAPDKSGLPSDRFSAERTGGSVSTLTIQRTQQEDSAVYLCAGSPSGRAYEQYFGPGTRLTVT.